The 25 T cell receptor beta chains reported below all come from one sample, sequenced in a study of cytomegalovirus exposure and HLA in healthy donors. This PCR relied on a set of 60 Vbeta primers and 13 Jbeta primers. Method: immunoSEQ multiplex PCR; TCRdb's copy keeps in-frame clones and lacks some. In the table there are 100,000 to 150,000 clones, around 74% of which are singletons. The sequenced sample consisted of PBMCs. These receptors came from a man aged 35-49 years in good health and CMV-seropositive.

This clone was seen only a few times. This sequence joins TRBV5-4 and TRBJ1-1; D is uncertain. From germline, CDR1 is SGHNT and CDR2 YYREEE (reference sequence). The CDR3 is made up of 15 amino acids. V lost 0 bases, J lost 4 bases, and 13 bases lay in between. CDR3 residues: CASSLAEGRSTEAFF. CDR3 coding DNA: TGTGCCAGCAGCTTGGCCGAGGGTCGGAGCACTGAAGCTTTCTTT.

The chain links TRBV6-5 to TRBJ1-1; D not certain. This CDR3 is built from 13 residues. The V end was cut by 0 bases, the J end by 8 bases, with 10 bases between. CDR1 and CDR2 from the germline V gene are MNHEY and SVGAGI. The CDR3 DNA is TGTGCCAGCAGTTACTCTGTTGGCGGCGAAGCTTTCTTT. This gives the protein CASSYSVGGEAFF.

This clone was seen only a few times. This chain uses TRBV5-1 with TRBJ2-2; 15 bases agree with TRBD2. V dropped 4 bases and J dropped 5; count of bases not matched to a gene: 9. Germline CDR1 is SGHRS and CDR2 is YFSETQ. This CDR3 spans 18 amino acids. The CDR3 here is CASSPGLAGGPETGELFF. CDR3 nucleotide sequence: TGCGCCAGCAGCCCCGGACTAGCGGGAGGGCCTGAAACCGGGGAGCTGTTTTTT. Supplemented by reference TRBV5-1 and TRBJ2-2, the full variable domain reads KAGVTQTPRYLIKTRGQQVTLSCSPISGHRSVSWYQQTPGQGLQFLFEYFSETQRNKGNFPGRFSGRQFSNSRSEMNVSTLELGDSALYLCASSPGLAGGPETGELFFGEGSRLTVL.

This clone was seen a few times. This chain links TRBV4-1 with TRBJ2-7, with 11 bases aligning to TRBD2. Germline loops: CDR1 MGHRA, CDR2 YSYEKL. Unmatched junction bases numbered 6, after V lost 3 bases and J lost 2 bases. CDR3 size: 16 residues. Here the CDR3 DNA reads TGCGCCAGCAGCCACCAGGGACTAGCGGTCGCCTACGAGCAGTACTTC. The encoded protein is CASSHQGLAVAYEQYF.

The J gene is TRBJ2-3, the V gene TRBV5-1; D possibly corresponds to TRBD2 (6 bases). The germline V gene encodes CDR1 SGHRS and CDR2 YFSETQ. Between the trimmed V and J ends, which lost 0 bases and 6 bases, there was a span of 14 bases. The CDR3 runs to 15 residues. This CDR3 reads CASSLGKGLLDTQYF. As DNA, the CDR3 is TGCGCCAGCAGCTTGGGAAAGGGACTGCTGGATACGCAGTATTTT.

The rearrangement uses TRBV28 and TRBJ2-7; a possible D gene is TRBD2 (6 bases). V was cut by 7 bases and J by 0 bases, with 10 bases left in between. Germline V lookup: CDR1 MDHEN, CDR2 SYDVKM. The CDR3 contains 13 residues. The CDR3 sequence is CASTRGSSYEQYF. The CDR3 DNA is TGTGCCAGCACCCGGGGGAGCTCCTACGAGCAGTACTTC.

The gene calls are TRBV6-6 and TRBJ2-2, with TRBD1 as a possible D gene (6 bases). V lost 6 bases and J lost 4, with 12 bases in between. CDR3 length: 14 amino acids. Per germline, CDR1 MNHNY and CDR2 SVGAGI (reference sequence). The CDR3 DNA reads as TGTGCCAGCAGCCCGGGACAAGTCACCGGGGAGCTGTTTTTT. This translates into CASSPGQVTGELFF.

V usage is TRBV2 and J usage is TRBJ2-7; TRBD1 matches 9 bases. Looked up from germline, CDR1 is SNHLY and CDR2 is FYNNEI. This CDR3 has 15 residues. Trimming took 6 bases from V and 6 from J; bases not matched to a gene: 12. The CDR3 spells CASRPDRGSPFEQYF. As DNA, the CDR3 is TGTGCCAGCAGACCGGACAGGGGATCCCCGTTCGAGCAGTACTTC. Based on the CDR3 plus reference TRBV2 and TRBJ2-7, the full variable domain is EPEVTQTPSHQVTQMGQEVILRCVPISNHLYFYWYRQILGQKVEFLVSFYNNEISEKSEIFDDQFSVERPDGSNFTLKIRSTKLEDSAMYFCASRPDRGSPFEQYFGPGTRLTVT.

The V gene is TRBV28, the J gene TRBJ2-7; the D gene is possibly TRBD1 (5 bases). The V end lost 7 bases, the J end lost 6 bases, and 19 bases lay between the germline ends. CDR1 MDHEN and CDR2 SYDVKM come from the germline V gene. The CDR3 consists of 14 residues. CDR3 loop: CASKVMGQRGEQYF. Here the CDR3 DNA reads TGTGCCAGCAAGGTGATGGGGCAAAGGGGCGAGCAGTACTTC.

The chain couples TRBV28 to TRBJ2-7; D might be TRBD2 (6 bases). V was trimmed by 3 bases and J by 6 bases, leaving 6 bases between them. The CDR3 is 11 amino acids. CDR1 is MDHEN and CDR2 is SYDVKM in the germline V gene. The CDR3 nucleotides are TGTGCCAGCAGTTTGGGGGGCGAGCAGTACTTC. This encodes CASSLGGEQYF.

The table lists this clone with a few counts. The chain links TRBV30 to TRBJ1-3; D may be TRBD1 (6 bases). V lost 6 bases to trimming and J lost 1 base, with 13 bases between them. From germline, CDR1 is GTSNPN and CDR2 SVGIG (reference sequence). The CDR3 sequence is 14 residues long. This chain's CDR3 is CACSGVRSGNTIYF. The CDR3 DNA is TGTGCCTGTTCAGGGGTTCGGTCTGGAAACACCATATATTTT.

V and J are TRBV7-2 and TRBJ2-3; 8 nucleotides align to TRBD2. The junction had 4 bases not matched to a gene; V was cut back by 5 bases and J by 0 bases. The CDR3 runs to 15 residues. Looked up from germline, CDR1 is SGHTA and CDR2 is FQGNSA. The CDR3 DNA is TGTGCCAGCAGCCCGAGCGGGGGAAGCACAGATACGCAGTATTTT. Protein: CASSPSGGSTDTQYF.

Comments on this clone: At one end the junction does not follow the germline gene, possibly because of a read error. CDR3 bases: TGTGCTAGTAGTCTCAGGCCTCCCGAAGGTAATTCACCCCTCCACTTT. Protein product: CASSLRPPEGNSPLHF. The chain recombines TRBV19 with TRBJ1-6, with D uncertain. This CDR3 is built from 16 residues. Germline assignment: CDR1 LNHDA and CDR2 SQIVND (reference sequence).

The V call is TRBV6-6, the J call TRBJ2-1; the match to TRBD2 covers 13 bases. Germline V gene sequence: CDR1 MNHNY, CDR2 SVGAGI (reference sequence). This CDR3 has 15 residues. The V gene end was trimmed by 4 bases and the J gene end by 8 bases; junction bases not matched to a gene: 5. The CDR3 region has the DNA TGTGCCAGCAGTTCACTAGCGGGGGGGAGCTATGAGCAGTTCTTC. Its translation is CASSSLAGGSYEQFF.

The gene calls are TRBV9 and TRBJ2-2; 8 positions match TRBD2. The CDR3 contains 16 residues. With V trimmed by 0 bases and J by 4 bases, 5 bases remained unmatched. The V gene's germline CDR1 is SGDLS and CDR2 YYNGEE. The CDR3 loop is CASSVVAGSGTGELFF. CDR3 in DNA: TGTGCCAGCAGCGTAGTAGCGGGGTCAGGCACCGGGGAGCTGTTTTTT.

The chain has TRBV30 and TRBJ2-2; perhaps TRBD2 as D (6 bases). V was cut by 4 bases and J by 1 base, with 13 bases left in between. CDR3 length: 15 residues. Per germline, CDR1 GTSNPN and CDR2 SVGIG (reference sequence). CDR3 residues: CAWILAEKNTGELFF. The DNA for the CDR3 is TGTGCCTGGATACTAGCAGAAAAGAACACCGGGGAGCTGTTTTTT.

The chain links TRBV19 to TRBJ2-1, with D hard to call. The germline gives CDR1 LNHDA, CDR2 SQIVND (reference sequence). The CDR3 sequence is 14 residues long. The V and J ends lost 3 bases and 4 bases respectively, with 10 bases between them. CDR3 region: CASSIVNLYNEQFF. CDR3 sequence (DNA): TGTGCCAGTAGTATCGTCAACTTATACAATGAGCAGTTCTTC.

The chain combines TRBV5-6 with TRBJ2-5; 8 bases line up with TRBD2. This CDR3 comprises 16 residues. The germline CDR1 and CDR2 sequences are SGHDT and YYEEEE. With V trimmed by 4 bases and J by 2 bases, 10 bases remained unmatched. CDR3 bases: TGTGCCAGCAGCATTCCTCGCGGGGGGTTTCAAGAGACCCAGTACTTC. It specifies CASSIPRGGFQETQYF.

This clone was counted only a few times. The chain joins TRBV6-5 to TRBJ2-7; TRBD2 is a possible D gene (6 bases). CDR1 and CDR2 (germline): MNHEY, SVGAGI. V gave up 5 bases and J gave up 2 bases, with 10 bases separating them. This CDR3 has 13 amino acids. In DNA form, the CDR3 reads TGTGCCAGCAGTGGGCCGGGAGCCTACGAGCAGTACTTC. This gives the protein CASSGPGAYEQYF.

This chain links TRBV28 with TRBJ1-1; 7 bases match TRBD1. Germline V CDR1 and CDR2: MDHEN, SYDVKM. The CDR3 totals 14 residues. With V trimmed by 7 bases and J by 2 bases, 7 bases remained unmatched. CDR3 region: CASILGQQNTEAFF. The CDR3 nucleotides read TGTGCCAGCATCCTGGGACAGCAAAACACTGAAGCTTTCTTT.

This clone is a singleton in its sample. This chain uses TRBV19 with TRBJ1-5; 7 bases align to TRBD1. Germline V gene sequence: CDR1 LNHDA, CDR2 SQIVND (reference sequence). J gave up 7 bases and V 4 bases, and 7 bases lay outside the gene matches. The CDR3 has 14 amino acids. CDR3 sequence: CASSTRDSGQPQHF. CDR3 DNA sequence: TGTGCCAGTAGTACCCGGGACAGCGGGCAGCCCCAGCATTTT.

The chain uses TRBV7-2 and TRBJ2-2; TRBD2 matches 10 bases. With V trimmed by 0 bases and J by 4 bases, 5 bases remained unmatched. The germline gives CDR1 SGHTA, CDR2 FQGNSA. This CDR3 has 17 residues. For the CDR3, the DNA is TGTGCCAGCAGCTTAGCGCTACTAGCGGGACGCACCGGGGAGCTGTTTTTT. Its translation: CASSLALLAGRTGELFF.

The V gene is TRBV5-5, the J gene TRBJ1-1, with D possibly matching TRBD1 (6 bases). Germline-derived CDR1 and CDR2 are SGHKS and YYEKEE (reference sequence). The CDR3 is 14 amino acids. V was clipped by 4 bases and J by 4 bases, with 14 bases between them. CDR3 sequence: CASSLGRGGTEAFF. The DNA for the CDR3 is TGTGCCAGCAGCCTCGGACGAGGGGGCACTGAAGCTTTCTTT.

This sequence joins TRBV6-5 and TRBJ2-2; D is ambiguous. The germline CDR1 and CDR2 sequences are MNHEY and SVGAGI. Trimming shortened V by 0 bases and J by 1 base, and 6 bases separated the two germline ends. This CDR3 has 15 residues. The CDR3 nucleotides are TGTGCCAGCAGTTACTCTCCAGTGAACACCGGGGAGCTGTTTTTT. Protein sequence: CASSYSPVNTGELFF.

The gene calls are TRBV2 and TRBJ1-1; weak D call: TRBD1 (5 bases). Trimming removed 4 bases at V and 4 bases at J, with 10 bases between. This CDR3 spans 13 amino acids. Germline V lookup: CDR1 SNHLY, CDR2 FYNNEI. CDR3 sequence (DNA): TGTGCCAGCAGTGTGGGGCGAGGCACTGAAGCTTTCTTT. Its translation is CASSVGRGTEAFF.